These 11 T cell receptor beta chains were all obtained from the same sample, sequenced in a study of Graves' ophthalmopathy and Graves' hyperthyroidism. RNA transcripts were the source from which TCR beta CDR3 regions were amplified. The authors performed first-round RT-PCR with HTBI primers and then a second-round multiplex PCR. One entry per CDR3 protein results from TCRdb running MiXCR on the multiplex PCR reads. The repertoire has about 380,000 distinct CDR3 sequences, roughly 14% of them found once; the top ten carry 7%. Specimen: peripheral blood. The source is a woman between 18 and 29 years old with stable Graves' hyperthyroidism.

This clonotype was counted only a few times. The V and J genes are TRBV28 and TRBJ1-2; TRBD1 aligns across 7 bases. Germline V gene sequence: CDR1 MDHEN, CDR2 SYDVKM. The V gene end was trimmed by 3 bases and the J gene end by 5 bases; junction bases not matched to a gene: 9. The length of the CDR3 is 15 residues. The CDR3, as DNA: TGTGCCAGCAGTTTCTCGACAGGGTCCCTGTATGGCTACACCTTC. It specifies CASSFSTGSLYGYTF.

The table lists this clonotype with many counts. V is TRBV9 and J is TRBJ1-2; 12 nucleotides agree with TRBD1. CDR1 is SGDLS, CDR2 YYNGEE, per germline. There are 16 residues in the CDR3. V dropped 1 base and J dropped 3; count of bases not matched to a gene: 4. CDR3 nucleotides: TGTGCCAGCAGCGTATCCGGGACAGGGGGCCACTATGGCTACACCTTC. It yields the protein CASSVSGTGGHYGYTF.

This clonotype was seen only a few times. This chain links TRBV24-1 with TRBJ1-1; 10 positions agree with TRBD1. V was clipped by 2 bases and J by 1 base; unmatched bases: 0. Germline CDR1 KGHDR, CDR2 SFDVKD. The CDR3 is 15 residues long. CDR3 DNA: TGTGCCACCAGTGATTGGACAGGGGGGAACACTGAAGCTTTCTTT. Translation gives CATSDWTGGNTEAFF.

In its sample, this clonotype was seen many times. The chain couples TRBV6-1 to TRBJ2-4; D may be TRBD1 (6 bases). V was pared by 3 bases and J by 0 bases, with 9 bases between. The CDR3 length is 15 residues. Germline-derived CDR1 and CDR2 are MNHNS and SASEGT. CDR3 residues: CASSDRDIAKNIQYF. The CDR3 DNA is TGTGCCAGCAGTGACCGGGACATAGCCAAAAACATTCAGTACTTC.

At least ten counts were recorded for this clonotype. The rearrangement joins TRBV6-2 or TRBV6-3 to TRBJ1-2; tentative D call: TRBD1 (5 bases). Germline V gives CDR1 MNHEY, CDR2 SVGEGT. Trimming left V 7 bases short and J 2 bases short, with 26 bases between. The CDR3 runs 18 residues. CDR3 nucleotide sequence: TGTGCCAGCACTAACTCCTTGCCAGGGAGCGCTTTCAACTATGGCTACACCTTC. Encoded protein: CASTNSLPGSAFNYGYTF.

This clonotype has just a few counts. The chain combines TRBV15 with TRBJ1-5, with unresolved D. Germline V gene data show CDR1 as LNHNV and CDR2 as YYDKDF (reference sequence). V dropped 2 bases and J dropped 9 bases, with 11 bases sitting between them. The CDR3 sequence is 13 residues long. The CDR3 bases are TGTGCCACCAGCAGATACCCCATGGGGCCCCAGCATTTT. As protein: CATSRYPMGPQHF.

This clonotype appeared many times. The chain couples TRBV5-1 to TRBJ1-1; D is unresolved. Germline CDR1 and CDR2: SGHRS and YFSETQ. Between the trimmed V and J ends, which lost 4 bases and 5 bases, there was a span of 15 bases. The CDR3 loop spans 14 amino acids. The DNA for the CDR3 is TGCGCCAGCAGCCCAATGGCCGGACGGACTGAAGCTTTCTTT. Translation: CASSPMAGRTEAFF.

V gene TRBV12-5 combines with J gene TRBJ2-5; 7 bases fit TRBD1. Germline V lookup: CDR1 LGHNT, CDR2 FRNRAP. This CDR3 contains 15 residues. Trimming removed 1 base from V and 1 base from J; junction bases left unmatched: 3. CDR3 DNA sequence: TGTGCTAGTGGTTTGGGACAGGGCCGCCAAGAGACCCAGTACTTC. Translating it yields CASGLGQGRQETQYF.

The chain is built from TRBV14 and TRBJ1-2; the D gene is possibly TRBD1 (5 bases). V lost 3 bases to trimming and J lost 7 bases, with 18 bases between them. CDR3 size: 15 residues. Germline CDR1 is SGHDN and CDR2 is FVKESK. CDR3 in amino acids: CASSQLADKGGGYTF. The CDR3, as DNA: TGTGCCAGCAGCCAGCTGGCGGACAAAGGCGGTGGCTACACCTTC.

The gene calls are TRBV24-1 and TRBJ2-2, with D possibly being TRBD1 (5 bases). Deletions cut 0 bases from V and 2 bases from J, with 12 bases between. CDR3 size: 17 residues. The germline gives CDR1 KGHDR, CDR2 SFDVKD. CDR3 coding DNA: TGTGCCACCAGTGATTTGGTCCAGGGTTCCAACACCGGGGAGCTGTTTTTT. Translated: CATSDLVQGSNTGELFF.

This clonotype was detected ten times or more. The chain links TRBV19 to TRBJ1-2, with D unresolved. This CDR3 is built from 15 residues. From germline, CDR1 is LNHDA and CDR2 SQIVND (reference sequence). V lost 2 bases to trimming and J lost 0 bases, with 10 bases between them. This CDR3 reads CASSISAEANYGYTF. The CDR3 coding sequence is TGTGCCAGTAGTATATCTGCAGAGGCTAACTATGGCTACACCTTC.